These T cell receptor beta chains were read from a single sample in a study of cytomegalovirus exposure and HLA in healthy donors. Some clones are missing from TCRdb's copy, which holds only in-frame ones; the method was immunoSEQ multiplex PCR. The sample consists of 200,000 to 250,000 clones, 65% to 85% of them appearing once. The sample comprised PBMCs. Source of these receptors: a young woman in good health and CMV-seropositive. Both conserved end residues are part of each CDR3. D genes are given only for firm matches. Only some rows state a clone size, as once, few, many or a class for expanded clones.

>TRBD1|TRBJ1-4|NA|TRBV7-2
CASRAGTGNEKLFF
TGTGCCAGCAGGGCCGGGACAGGGAATGAAAAACTGTTTTTT
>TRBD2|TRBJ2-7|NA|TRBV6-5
CASSYSASGSYEQYF
TGTGCCAGCAGTTACTCGGCTAGCGGGAGCTACGAGCAGTACTTC
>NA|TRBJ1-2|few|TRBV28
CASSLATAFTF
TGTGCCAGCAGTTTAGCCACTGCTTTCACCTTC
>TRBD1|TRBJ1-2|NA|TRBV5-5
CASSLEGTAYGYTF
TGTGCCAGCAGCTTGGAGGGGACAGCCTATGGCTACACCTTC
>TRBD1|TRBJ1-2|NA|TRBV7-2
CASSQDRVNYGYTF
TGTGCCAGCAGCCAGGACAGGGTTAACTATGGCTACACCTTC
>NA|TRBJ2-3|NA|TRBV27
CASRRGQGGRDTQYF
TGTGCCAGCAGGCGGGGCCAAGGGGGCAGAGATACGCAGTATTTT
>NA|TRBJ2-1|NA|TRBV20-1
CSARAEQFF
TGCAGTGCTAGGGCTGAGCAGTTCTTC
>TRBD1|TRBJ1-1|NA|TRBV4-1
CASSQVTGVFTEAFF
TGCGCCAGCAGCCAAGTAACAGGGGTGTTCACTGAAGCTTTCTTT
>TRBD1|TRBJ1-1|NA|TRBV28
CASSHPSDRGKTTEAFF
TGTGCCAGCAGTCACCCCTCGGACAGGGGAAAGACTACTGAAGCTTTCTTT
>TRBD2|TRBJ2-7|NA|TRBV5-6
CASRKLLAGDIYF
TGTGCCAGCAGGAAATTGCTAGCGGGGGACATATACTTC
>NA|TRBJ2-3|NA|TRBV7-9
CASSPLQSPDRLSTDTQYF
TGTGCCAGCAGCCCTCTTCAAAGCCCAGACAGGCTGAGCACAGATACGCAGTATTTT
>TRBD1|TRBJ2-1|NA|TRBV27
CASSLIFKNRGPYNEQFF
TGTGCCAGCAGTCTCATTTTCAAAAACAGGGGTCCCTACAATGAGCAGTTCTTC
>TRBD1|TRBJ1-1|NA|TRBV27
CASSLHTGGTEAFF
TGTGCCAGCAGTTTACATACAGGGGGCACTGAAGCTTTCTTT
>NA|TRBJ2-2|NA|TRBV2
CASSVSVNTGELFF
TGTGCCAGCAGTGTCAGCGTGAACACCGGGGAGCTGTTTTTT
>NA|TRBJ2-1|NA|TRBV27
CASSFRNEQFF
TGTGCCAGCAGTTTCCGGAATGAGCAGTTCTTC
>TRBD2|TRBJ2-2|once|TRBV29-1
CSVGGGGGANTGELFF
TGCAGCGTTGGGGGAGGCGGGGGGGCGAACACCGGGGAGCTGTTTTTT
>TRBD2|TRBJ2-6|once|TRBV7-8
CASRPRGKGLDSGANVLTF
TGTGCCAGCAGGCCCCGCGGAAAGGGACTAGACTCTGGGGCCAACGTCCTGACTTTC
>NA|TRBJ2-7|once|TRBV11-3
CASSLGGSSYEQYF
TGTGCCAGCAGCTTAGGGGGATCAAGCTACGAGCAGTACTTC
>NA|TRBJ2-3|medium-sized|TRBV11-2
CASSLELSTDTQYF
TGTGCCAGCAGCTTAGAACTGAGCACAGATACGCAGTATTTT
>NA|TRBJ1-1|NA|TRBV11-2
CASRDEGGYTEAFF
TGTGCCAGCAGGGATGAGGGGGGCTACACTGAAGCTTTCTTT
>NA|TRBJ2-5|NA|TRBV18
CASSDPIRTGEETQYF
TGTGCCAGCTCAGACCCGATCCGTACGGGAGAAGAGACCCAGTACTTC
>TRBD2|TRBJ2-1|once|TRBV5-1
CASSLNLREASYNEQFF
TGCGCCAGCAGCTTGAATTTGCGGGAGGCCTCCTACAATGAGCAGTTCTTC
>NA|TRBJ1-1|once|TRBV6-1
CASRVFMNTEAFF
TGTGCCAGCAGGGTTTTTATGAACACTGAAGCTTTCTTT
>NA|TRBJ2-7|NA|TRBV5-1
CVTRTGPGDEQYF
TGCGTCACCAGGACGGGCCCCGGAGACGAGCAGTACTTC
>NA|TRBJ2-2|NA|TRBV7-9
CASLGRGELFF
TGTGCCAGCTTGGGCCGCGGGGAGCTGTTTTTT
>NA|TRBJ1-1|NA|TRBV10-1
CASSESEMVAGINEAFF
TGCGCCAGCAGTGAGTCGGAAATGGTAGCGGGCATTAACGAAGCTTTCTTT
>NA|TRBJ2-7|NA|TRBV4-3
CASSQDPRGEQYF
TGCGCCAGCAGCCAAGATCCGCGTGGAGAGCAGTACTTC
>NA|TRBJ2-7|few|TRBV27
CASSFRDSSYEQYF
TGTGCCAGCAGTTTCAGGGATAGCTCCTACGAGCAGTACTTC
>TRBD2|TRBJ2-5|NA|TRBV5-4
CASSLETGGPGETQYF
TGTGCCAGCAGCTTGGAGACGGGAGGGCCCGGAGAGACCCAGTACTTC
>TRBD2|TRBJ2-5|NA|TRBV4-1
CASSPTSGTLETQYF
TGCGCCAGCAGCCCCACTAGCGGAACACTAGAGACCCAGTACTTC
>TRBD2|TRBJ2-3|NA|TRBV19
CASSIGPLAGFTDTQYF
TGTGCCAGTAGTATAGGACCCCTAGCGGGATTCACAGATACGCAGTATTTT
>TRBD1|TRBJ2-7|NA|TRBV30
CAWSEPLLGQDLSYEQYF
TGTGCCTGGAGTGAACCGTTACTCGGACAGGACCTTTCCTACGAGCAGTACTTC
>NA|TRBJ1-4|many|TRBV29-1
CSVEETGGPNEKLFF
TGCAGCGTTGAAGAGACGGGGGGCCCTAATGAAAAACTGTTTTTT
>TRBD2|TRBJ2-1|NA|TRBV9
CASSALASYPNEQFF
TGTGCCAGCAGCGCACTAGCGAGTTACCCCAATGAGCAGTTCTTC
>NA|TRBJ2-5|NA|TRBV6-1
CASSEVGLQETQYF
TGTGCCAGCAGTGAAGTTGGCCTTCAAGAGACCCAGTACTTC
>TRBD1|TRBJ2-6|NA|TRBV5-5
CASSPGQGIPTGANVLTF
TGTGCCAGCAGCCCCGGACAGGGAATCCCAACTGGGGCCAACGTCCTGACTTTC
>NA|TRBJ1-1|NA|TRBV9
CASSSLNMNTEAFF
TGTGCCAGCAGCAGCTTGAACATGAACACTGAAGCTTTCTTT
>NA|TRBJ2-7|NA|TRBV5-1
CASSLASGNYEQYF
TGCGCCAGCAGCTTGGCTAGTGGAAACTACGAGCAGTACTTC
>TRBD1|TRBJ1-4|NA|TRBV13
CASSTSRDRFSEKLFF
TGTGCCAGCAGCACTAGTAGGGACAGGTTCTCTGAAAAACTGTTTTTT
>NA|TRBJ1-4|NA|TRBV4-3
CASSQARGGTNEKLFF
TGCGCCAGCAGCCAAGCCCGTGGGGGGACTAATGAAAAACTGTTTTTT
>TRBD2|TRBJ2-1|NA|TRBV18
CASSPPTPSGIYNEQFF
TGTGCCAGCTCACCGCCCACGCCTAGCGGGATCTACAATGAGCAGTTCTTC
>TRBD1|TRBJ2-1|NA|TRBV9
CASSRQGTGRPNEQFF
TGTGCCAGCAGCCGACAGGGTACAGGGAGACCCAATGAGCAGTTCTTC
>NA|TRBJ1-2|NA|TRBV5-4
CASSLKSLTYGYTF
TGTGCCAGCAGCTTGAAGAGTTTAACCTATGGCTACACCTTC
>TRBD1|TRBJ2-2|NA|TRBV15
CATSSPGTGLTGELFF
TGTGCCACCAGCAGTCCCGGGACAGGGTTGACCGGGGAGCTGTTTTTT
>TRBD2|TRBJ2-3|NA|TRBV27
CASSLPPLSGTTDTQYF
TGTGCCAGCAGTTTACCTCCTTTGAGCGGGACGACAGATACGCAGTATTTT
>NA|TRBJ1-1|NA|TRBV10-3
CAIRRSLNTEAFF
TGTGCCATCAGAAGGTCCTTGAACACTGAAGCTTTCTTT
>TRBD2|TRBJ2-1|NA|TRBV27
CASSLSSGGYNEQFF
TGTGCCAGCAGTCTCTCTAGCGGGGGTTACAATGAGCAGTTCTTC
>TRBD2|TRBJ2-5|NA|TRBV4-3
CASSQVLKRGETQYF
TGCGCCAGCAGCCAAGTACTAAAGCGGGGGGAGACCCAGTACTTC
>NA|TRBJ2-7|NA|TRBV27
CASSGGAGLSYEQYF
TGTGCCAGCAGTGGGGGGGCGGGACTATCCTACGAGCAGTACTTC
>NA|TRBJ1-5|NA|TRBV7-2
CASSLVKGQPQHF
TGTGCCAGCAGCTTAGTCAAGGGGCAGCCCCAGCATTTT
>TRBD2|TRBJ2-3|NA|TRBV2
CASSVPLAGGRNTQYF
TGTGCCAGCAGTGTCCCACTAGCGGGAGGGAGGAATACGCAGTATTTT
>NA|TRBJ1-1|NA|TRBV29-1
CSVYGAEAFF
TGCAGCGTTTATGGGGCTGAAGCTTTCTTT
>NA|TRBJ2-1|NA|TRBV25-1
CASSDWGSYNEQFF
TGTGCCAGCAGTGATTGGGGCTCCTACAATGAGCAGTTCTTC
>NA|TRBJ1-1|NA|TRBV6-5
CASLNRALEAFF
TGTGCCAGCCTTAACAGGGCCCTTGAAGCTTTCTTT
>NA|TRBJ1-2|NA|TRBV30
CAWSVGVYGYTF
TGTGCCTGGAGTGTTGGAGTCTATGGCTACACCTTC
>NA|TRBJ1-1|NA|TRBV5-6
CASSLIDEAFF
TGTGCCAGCAGCTTGATCGATGAAGCTTTCTTT
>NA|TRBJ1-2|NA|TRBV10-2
CASNKGQGRGYTF
TGCGCCAGCAACAAGGGCCAGGGGAGGGGCTACACCTTC